This T cell receptor beta chain was captured by sequencing in a study of beta chain features in type 1 diabetes (dated 2018 in TCRdb). Turning to the overall study: Patients and healthy donors did not differ in mean age, gender distribution, total cell number or subset yield. Across all samples, about 110 million sorted cells were examined, and cell number per subset correlated strongly with RNA yield. In the study, recently diagnosed type 1 diabetes patients and matched healthy donors were compared on the TCRB repertoires of their sorted circulating CD4+ T cell subsets. Whereas all 28 donors provided naive and central memory subsets, regulatory and stem cell-like memory subsets were isolated from just 8 patients and roughly eight healthy donors. What the research found in general, with its limitations: Because cDNA was sequenced instead of genomic DNA, highly expressing activated cells could be over-represented, though the groups showed no difference in activation or CD3 levels. Because the HLA sub-analyses included only small numbers of individuals, any influence of HLA type on TCRB rearrangement was left unresolved. Shorter templates might be favored by PCR, yet because patient and control samples were amplified and corrected together, any such skew would affect both groups equally. Naive, central memory and regulatory TCRB repertoires appeared to be more similar among patients than among healthy donors. A moderate but significant shortening of TCRB CDR3 length was observed in type 1 diabetes patients in all four CD4+ subsets. At VDJ recombination sites, patients with type 1 diabetes made fewer insertions and deleted more nucleotides, a pattern implying thymic rearrangement abnormalities.

Ten or more counts support this clone. There is no known antigen for this receptor. One base away there is no much larger clone; base qualities are not given. Each donor gave one peripheral blood draw, averaging approximately 0.11 L, which was collected into heparinised tubes. A BD FACSAria II and a panel including CD45RO, CCR7, CD25, CD127, CD95 and CD27 were used to sort naive, central memory, regulatory and stem cell-like memory CD4+ T cells. Purity was above 98% for every sorted population. PBMCs were isolated right away by Lymphoprep density gradient centrifugation and were stained directly, without culture. So that batch effects would be minimized, each experiment stained and sorted samples in pairs, pairing one healthy donor with one patient. The entire amount of isolated RNA was reverse transcribed using the High Capacity cDNA Reverse Transcription Kit, so the sequenced TCRB transcripts were expressed ones. Deep immunoSEQ sequencing was applied to naive, central memory and regulatory T cell samples, giving an average of roughly 3.5 million total reads per sample. After sorted cells were lysed in RLT buffer, RNA was extracted with DNase-treated RNeasy Micro or Mini kits, with the choice depending on cell number. To prevent cross-contamination, every cell subset was processed on its own, while patient and healthy donor samples were processed together. The immunoSEQ multiplex PCR was used to amplify TCRB sequences from cDNA, generating 87-bp fragments that spanned the CDR3 region. Amplicons were sequenced on the Illumina HiSeq platform. The source study handled its data this way. Synthetic template baselines were used to correct PCR bias computationally, reads within Hamming distance 2 were collapsed, and singletons that could not be merged were discarded. By aligning reads against IMGT, V, D and J genes, CDR3 length, and insertions or deletions at six rearrangement sites were assigned. Within each subset, clonotype counts were normalized to sorted cell number, and only after that were true diversity and Gini coefficients computed with the tcR R package. The overlap coefficient, calculated on TCRB nucleotide sequences, was used to quantify repertoire sharing. Out-of-frame TCRB sequences from naive cells were analyzed as a proxy for the pre-selection repertoire. This is the immuneACCESS table as TCRdb keeps it, with only in-frame sequences that have V and J called. A part of the clones is gone; compared with another copy, unresolved V genes explain less than half, and the rest is unexplained. For V, J and clone size, that table is used; D and trimming come from the DNA. This sample holds over 120,000 clones; 8% to 13% were observed only once. The ten largest clones capture roughly 1.4% of the sample.

The germline V gene supplies CDR1 SGHVS and CDR2 FNYEAQ. The junction shows trimming of 1 base on V and 6 bases on J, plus 6 bases between the germline ends. The CDR3 has 13 amino acids, counting the end cysteine and phenylalanine. Here the CDR3 DNA is all that survives: 39 bases in frame from base 1. Sequences were obtained from naive CD4+ T cells from blood. What the cell subset or site label conveys for this sample: true naive CD4+ T cells. This clonotype was sampled from a man aged 18 to 35 in good health. The rearrangement combines TRBV7-6 with TRBJ2-2; a tentative D call is TRBD2 (6 bases match). The sequenced DNA is TGTGCCAGCAGCTTAGGGGGGGCCGGGGAGCTGTTTTTT. Translated, this gives CASSLGGAGELFF.